Listed below are T cell receptor beta chains from one sample, sequenced in a study of OX40 agonist ivuxolimab in advanced cancers. Profiling relied on immunoSEQ multiplex PCR, and the TCRdb table lists in-frame clones only, not all of them. The sample contains approximately 60,000 clones, roughly nine tenths of which appear only once. This specimen was CD4+ or CD8+ T cells sorted from blood, taken in a trial of the OX40 agonist ivuxolimab. Receptor source: an adult with an advanced solid tumor such as melanoma, head and neck, liver or kidney cancer. Both conserved end residues are part of each CDR3. The D gene is left open where the match is weak. Clone size is not always given. Where it is, it says once, few, many or a class for expanded clones.

j_call: TRBJ1-1; clone_size: .; v_call: TRBV6-6; d_call: .; cdr3_aa: CASAGHNTEAFF; cdr3_nt: TGTGCCAGCGCGGGTCATAACACTGAAGCTTTCTTT
j_call: TRBJ2-3; clone_size: .; v_call: TRBV28; d_call: .; cdr3_aa: CASKVAVGTDTQYF; cdr3_nt: TGTGCCAGTAAGGTAGCGGTGGGGACAGATACGCAGTATTTT
j_call: TRBJ2-7; clone_size: .; v_call: TRBV10-3; d_call: TRBD1; cdr3_aa: CAISAGQGYEQYF; cdr3_nt: TGTGCCATCAGTGCGGGACAGGGCTACGAGCAGTACTTC
j_call: TRBJ2-7; clone_size: .; v_call: TRBV19; d_call: .; cdr3_aa: CASSMGYEQYF; cdr3_nt: TGTGCCAGTAGTATGGGGTACGAGCAGTACTTC
j_call: TRBJ2-2; clone_size: .; v_call: TRBV2; d_call: TRBD2; cdr3_aa: CASLRSGGNTGELFF; cdr3_nt: TGTGCCAGCCTGCGTAGCGGGGGAAACACCGGGGAGCTGTTTTTT
j_call: TRBJ2-2; clone_size: .; v_call: TRBV28; d_call: .; cdr3_aa: CASSLGGSTGELFF; cdr3_nt: TGTGCCAGCAGTTTAGGAGGAAGCACCGGGGAGCTGTTTTTT
j_call: TRBJ2-2; clone_size: .; v_call: TRBV4-1; d_call: .; cdr3_aa: CASSRSAGRGTGELFF; cdr3_nt: TGCGCCAGCAGCCGGAGTGCGGGGCGAGGAACCGGGGAGCTGTTTTTT
j_call: TRBJ2-3; clone_size: few; v_call: TRBV9; d_call: TRBD2; cdr3_aa: CASSRSGNNINTQYF; cdr3_nt: TGTGCCAGCAGTCGGAGCGGGAATAACATTAATACGCAGTATTTT
j_call: TRBJ1-1; clone_size: .; v_call: TRBV7-9; d_call: .; cdr3_aa: CASSLTAGVNTEAFF; cdr3_nt: TGTGCCAGCAGCTTAACGGCAGGGGTGAACACTGAAGCTTTCTTT
j_call: TRBJ1-2; clone_size: .; v_call: TRBV29-1; d_call: .; cdr3_aa: CSVPRANYGYTF; cdr3_nt: TGCAGCGTTCCAAGGGCTAACTATGGCTACACCTTC
j_call: TRBJ2-1; clone_size: .; v_call: TRBV29-1; d_call: TRBD2; cdr3_aa: CSVTLSGSYNEQFF; cdr3_nt: TGCAGCGTCACCTTAAGCGGGAGCTACAATGAGCAGTTCTTC
j_call: TRBJ1-2; clone_size: .; v_call: TRBV4-1; d_call: .; cdr3_aa: CASSQEGGSSYGYTF; cdr3_nt: TGCGCCAGCAGCCAAGAGGGGGGCAGCTCCTATGGCTACACCTTC
j_call: TRBJ2-5; clone_size: .; v_call: TRBV6-5; d_call: .; cdr3_aa: CASSAFGRQETQYF; cdr3_nt: TGTGCCAGCAGTGCCTTCGGCAGACAAGAGACCCAGTACTTC
j_call: TRBJ2-1; clone_size: .; v_call: TRBV2; d_call: .; cdr3_aa: CVSARRAWDEQFF; cdr3_nt: TGTGTCAGCGCCCGCCGGGCCTGGGATGAGCAGTTCTTC
j_call: TRBJ2-7; clone_size: .; v_call: TRBV6-6; d_call: .; cdr3_aa: CASSYTDPSYEQYF; cdr3_nt: TGTGCCAGCAGTTATACCGACCCGTCCTACGAGCAGTACTTC
j_call: TRBJ2-2; clone_size: .; v_call: TRBV6-5; d_call: .; cdr3_aa: CASSLGISNTGELFF; cdr3_nt: TGTGCCAGCAGCCTGGGAATATCGAACACCGGGGAGCTGTTTTTT
j_call: TRBJ1-1; clone_size: .; v_call: TRBV2; d_call: .; cdr3_aa: CASRDTNPMNAFF; cdr3_nt: TGTGCCAGCCGGGACACTAACCCAATGAACGCTTTCTTT
j_call: TRBJ1-5; clone_size: .; v_call: TRBV5-6; d_call: .; cdr3_aa: CASSLSSSNQPQHF; cdr3_nt: TGTGCCAGCAGCTTGTCTTCGAGCAATCAGCCCCAGCATTTT